The 8 T cell receptor beta chains presented below share a single source sample, sequenced in a study of blood T cell repertoires in COVID-19. This table comes from immunoSEQ multiplex PCR, and its TCRdb copy is limited to in-frame clones, with some not included. The sample lists 150,000 to 200,000 clones, around 85% occurring once. Sample: peripheral blood. Receptors originate from a woman aged 80 or over with COVID-19, enrolled during active disease.

The CDR3, as DNA: TGTGCCAGCTCTAAAGCGGCTCAGTTTCAGCAGTACTTC. Protein product: CASSKAAQFQQYF. V and J are TRBV7-6 and TRBJ2-7, with a weak D call TRBD2 (5 bases). The CDR3 extends over 13 amino acids. Germline assignment: CDR1 SGHVS and CDR2 FNYEAQ. Trimming took off 8 bases at V and 8 bases at J, with 19 bases between the two ends.

CDR3 amino acids: CASSFVSYTEAFF. Written as DNA, the CDR3 is TGTGCCAGCAGTTTCGTGTCTTACACTGAAGCTTTCTTT. The V call is TRBV12-3 or TRBV12-4, the J call TRBJ1-1; D is ambiguous. CDR3 length equals 13 residues. V gave up 3 bases and J gave up 3 bases, with 8 bases separating them.

This clone occurred many times. The chain has TRBV10-3 and TRBJ1-2, with a possible D match to TRBD1 (5 bases). V was shortened by 8 bases and J by 1 base, with 11 bases between the two germline ends. The CDR3 has 13 residues. CDR1 ENHRY and CDR2 SYGVKD come from the germline V gene. CDR3 amino acids: CAIRVGDNYGYTF. The CDR3 nucleotides read TGTGCCATCCGGGTAGGGGATAACTATGGCTACACCTTC.

This clone was seen just once. This rearrangement joins TRBV5-1 to TRBJ2-2; 8 nucleotides match TRBD1. V gave up 7 bases and J gave up 1 base; unmatched junction bases: 3. Germline CDR1 and CDR2: SGHRS and YFSETQ. The CDR3 extends over 14 amino acids. In DNA, the CDR3 is TGCGCCAGCTCGACAGGGGAGAACACCGGGGAGCTGTTTTTT. This sequence encodes CASSTGENTGELFF.

V and J are TRBV25-1 and TRBJ1-4; D remains ambiguous. Germline V gene sequence: CDR1 MGHDK, CDR2 SYGVNS. V was clipped by 3 bases and J by 0 bases, with 11 bases between them. The CDR3 is 16 residues long. The chain's CDR3 is CASSDNGGSTNEKLFF. The CDR3 DNA reads as TGTGCCAGCAGTGATAATGGAGGGTCAACTAATGAAAAACTGTTTTTT. Full variable domain (rest looked up from reference TRBV25-1 and TRBJ1-4): EADIYQTPRYLVIGTGKKITLECSQTMGHDKMYWYQQDPGMELHLIHYSYGVNSTEKGDLSSESTVSRIRTEHFPLTLESARPSHTSQYLCASSDNGGSTNEKLFFGSGTQLSVL.

As concerns this clone: The sample has other DNA sequences that encode this CDR3 too. This chain links TRBV7-9 with TRBJ1-1; 7 bases align to TRBD1. The CDR3 loop spans 12 amino acids. V was clipped by 4 bases and J by 7 bases; unmatched bases: 3. Germline V gene data show CDR1 as SEHNR and CDR2 as FQNEAQ (reference sequence). Here the CDR3 DNA reads TGTGCCAGCAGCTGGGGGGACAGTGAAGCTTTCTTT. As protein: CASSWGDSEAFF.

The chain couples TRBV6-2 or TRBV6-3 to TRBJ2-1; D may be TRBD1 (6 bases). The germline CDR1 and CDR2 sequences are MNHEY and SVGEGT. The CDR3 length is 19 residues. V was shortened by 6 bases and J by 2 bases, with 26 bases between the two germline ends. DNA of the CDR3: TGTGCCAGCAGCCGTCGACCGGACAGACTCCCCAGGCCCTACAATGAGCAGTTCTTC. Its translation is CASSRRPDRLPRPYNEQFF.

This clone was counted only a few times. V is TRBV28 and J is TRBJ1-2; D possibly corresponds to TRBD1 (6 bases). The CDR3 consists of 13 residues. V lost 5 bases and J 1 base, leaving 8 bases between the germline ends. Germline loops: CDR1 MDHEN, CDR2 SYDVKM. The CDR3 spells CASSVRGNYGYTF. CDR3 nucleotide sequence: TGTGCCAGCAGTGTCAGGGGTAACTATGGCTACACCTTC.